The present T cell receptor beta chain was sequenced within a study of Ad26.COV2.S vaccination and SARS-CoV-2 variants. Treatment specified: around 19 received Ad26.COV2.S at low or high dose, single or two shots; roughly five received placebo; per-sample allocation not given. Vaccine and placebo recipients were sampled on day 63 after the first injection. The CDR3 totals 12 residues. V lost 5 bases, J lost 9 bases, and 11 bases lay in between. Germline CDR1 MNHEY, CDR2 SMNVEV (reference sequence). Here immunoSEQ multiplex PCR was the method, and the copy in TCRdb shows in-frame clones only, minus some. This sample has over 400,000 clones, with about 92% found just once.

The clonotype comes from a person aged 18-65 years who received the Ad26.COV2.S COVID-19 vaccine or a placebo. Sample: peripheral blood, taken in a trial of Ad26.COV2.S vaccine versus placebo. The V gene is TRBV27, the J gene TRBJ2-1; no definite D call. This CDR3 is CASSPRLGEQFF. The CDR3 DNA reads TGTGCCAGCAGTCCGAGACTCGGTGAGCAGTTCTTC.